Presented here are 28 T cell receptor beta chains from one specimen sequenced in a study of blood T cell repertoires in COVID-19. The method was immunoSEQ multiplex PCR; TCRdb's version includes in-frame clones alone and lacks a portion of them. The sample lists tens of thousands of clones, about nine tenths occurring once. Sequencing was carried out using peripheral blood. The receptors were sampled from a man aged 55 to 70 with active COVID-19.

J is TRBJ2-6 and V is TRBV28; tentative D call: TRBD1 (6 bases). V lost 7 bases to trimming and J lost 1 base, with 8 bases between them. In germline, CDR1 is MDHEN, CDR2 SYDVKM. The CDR3 contains 14 residues. The CDR3 nucleotides read TGTGCCAGCATCACAGGGTCTGGGGCCAACGTCCTGACTTTC. As protein: CASITGSGANVLTF. Complete variable domain (other parts from reference TRBV28 and TRBJ2-6): DVKVTQSSRYLVKRTGEKVFLECVQDMDHENMFWYRQDPGLGLRLIYFSYDVKMKEKGDIPEGYSVSREKKERFSLILESASTNQTSMYLCASITGSGANVLTFGAGSRLTVL.

V usage is TRBV2 and J usage is TRBJ1-5, with a possible D match to TRBD1 (6 bases). Germline values: CDR1 SNHLY, CDR2 FYNNEI. V was pared by 8 bases and J by 6 bases, with 17 bases between. The CDR3 sequence is 14 residues long. CDR3 in amino acids: CASAGQITGQPQHF. CDR3 sequence (DNA): TGTGCCAGCGCCGGACAGATCACGGGTCAGCCCCAGCATTTT.

The chain recombines TRBV2 with TRBJ2-1; TRBD2 is a possible D gene (6 bases). CDR3 length equals 12 residues. Germline V gene lookup returns CDR1 SNHLY and CDR2 FYNNEI. Trimming stripped 10 bases from V and 8 bases from J, with 15 bases between. CDR3 sequence: CAIRTKYHEQFF. As DNA, the CDR3 is TGTGCCATTCGGACTAAGTATCATGAGCAGTTCTTC.

The rearrangement uses TRBV19 and TRBJ2-7, with a weak D call TRBD2 (6 bases). The germline gives CDR1 LNHDA, CDR2 SQIVND (reference sequence). This CDR3 is built from 12 residues. Trimming pared 1 base from V and 6 bases from J, leaving 7 bases between. CDR3 bases: TGTGCCAGTAGTATAGTCGGGGGCGAGCAGTACTTC. Amino acids: CASSIVGGEQYF. Complete variable domain (other parts from reference TRBV19 and TRBJ2-7): DGGITQSPKYLFRKEGQNVTLSCEQNLNHDAMYWYRQDPGQGLRLIYYSQIVNDFQKGDIAEGYSVSREKKESFPLTVTSAQKNPTAFYLCASSIVGGEQYFGPGTRLTVT.

V and J are TRBV7-8 and TRBJ1-5; 12 bases match TRBD1. This CDR3 region has 17 residues. Germline CDR1 SGHVS, CDR2 FQNEAQ. The V gene end was trimmed by 0 bases and the J gene end by 4 bases; junction bases not matched to a gene: 4. The CDR3 reads CASSLAGQGAGNQPQHF. In nucleotides, the CDR3 is TGTGCCAGCAGCTTAGCGGGACAGGGGGCAGGGAATCAGCCCCAGCATTTT.

The V call is TRBV11-3, the J call TRBJ2-7; D perhaps matches TRBD2 (5 bases). CDR1 is SGHNT and CDR2 is YENEEA in the germline V gene. The CDR3 runs to 15 residues. Deletions cut 1 base from V and 0 bases from J, with 10 bases between. The CDR3 spells CASSLASGSSYEQYF. CDR3 in DNA: TGTGCCAGCAGCTTAGCGAGTGGGAGCTCCTACGAGCAGTACTTC.

This clone was picked up one time. V and J are TRBV6-5 and TRBJ2-7; TRBD2 agrees at 9 bases. The CDR3 has 14 amino acids. V lost 10 bases to trimming and J lost 5 bases; unmatched junction nucleotides: 12. Germline-derived CDR1 and CDR2 are MNHEY and SVGAGI. The CDR3 DNA reads as TGTGCCATCGGATCGGTAGCGGGAGTTAACGAGCAGTACTTC. Translating gives CAIGSVAGVNEQYF.

V is TRBV6-2 or TRBV6-3 and J is TRBJ2-1; 8 bases match TRBD2. This CDR3 region has 13 residues. Trimming removed 5 bases from V and 9 bases from J; junction bases left unmatched: 6. The germline V gene has CDR1 MNHEY and CDR2 SVGEGT. Here the CDR3 reads CASSGGTRSEQFF. In nucleotides, the CDR3 is TGTGCCAGCAGTGGAGGGACTAGGAGTGAGCAGTTCTTC.

This chain connects TRBV21-1 to TRBJ2-7; TRBD2 is taken as the D call from the table, unchecked against the DNA. TRBV21-1 is shown as a pseudogene. The CDR3 totals 11 residues. The chain's CDR3 is CASSKYGEQYF. The CDR3 nucleotides read TGTGCCAGCAGCAAATACGGCGAGCAGTACTTC.

The chain is built from TRBV6-5 and TRBJ2-1; the D gene is possibly TRBD2 (6 bases). Germline V lookup: CDR1 MNHEY, CDR2 SVGAGI. This CDR3 has 14 amino acids. Trimming took 8 bases from V and 3 from J, leaving 14 bases between them. CDR3 sequence: CASYSGTDYNEQFF. As DNA, the CDR3 is TGTGCCAGCTATTCCGGGACTGACTACAATGAGCAGTTCTTC.

The rearrangement uses TRBV18 and TRBJ2-5; D ambiguous. The CDR3 spans 13 residues. CDR1 and CDR2 (germline): KGHSH, LQKENI. Between the trimmed V and J ends, which lost 6 bases and 5 bases, there was a span of 13 bases. CDR3 loop: CASSAEATETQYF. The DNA for the CDR3 is TGTGCCAGCTCGGCAGAAGCGACGGAGACCCAGTACTTC.

The rearrangement joins TRBV27 to TRBJ2-1, with a tentative D call TRBD2 (5 bases). From germline, CDR1 is MNHEY and CDR2 SMNVEV (reference sequence). The CDR3 loop spans 17 amino acids. V was pared by 1 base and J by 9 bases, with 22 bases between. As DNA, the CDR3 is TGTGCCAGCAGTTTATTATCCTTAGGGAGCGTTGACGGTGAGCAGTTCTTC. Translation gives CASSLLSLGSVDGEQFF.

The rearrangement uses TRBV28 and TRBJ1-6; possible D gene TRBD1, 6 bases. The CDR3 is 15 residues long. Germline V gene data show CDR1 as MDHEN and CDR2 as SYDVKM. With 11 bases removed from V and 7 bases from J, the gap between germline ends came to 21 bases. DNA of the CDR3: TGTGCCTCATGCTCCTCGACAGGAAGCAATTCACCCCTCCACTTT. Its protein is CASCSSTGSNSPLHF. The entire variable domain, with the rest obtained from reference TRBV28 and TRBJ1-6, is as follows: DVKVTQSSRYLVKRTGEKVFLECVQDMDHENMFWYRQDPGLGLRLIYFSYDVKMKEKGDIPEGYSVSREKKERFSLILESASTNQTSMYLCASCSSTGSNSPLHFGNGTRLTVT.

This chain connects TRBV5-1 to TRBJ2-7, with 7 positions matching TRBD1. The CDR3 sequence is 16 residues long. Per germline, CDR1 SGHRS and CDR2 YFSETQ. V lost 2 bases to trimming and J lost 3 bases; unmatched junction nucleotides: 11. CDR3 sequence: CASSFSVDRPSYEQYF. The CDR3 DNA reads TGCGCCAGCAGCTTTTCCGTGGACAGGCCAAGCTACGAGCAGTACTTC. Looking up the rest from reference TRBV5-1 and TRBJ2-7 gives the full variable domain: KAGVTQTPRYLIKTRGQQVTLSCSPISGHRSVSWYQQTPGQGLQFLFEYFSETQRNKGNFPGRFSGRQFSNSRSEMNVSTLELGDSALYLCASSFSVDRPSYEQYFGPGTRLTVT.

V and J are TRBV5-6 and TRBJ1-2; D is ambiguous. Germline assignment: CDR1 SGHDT and CDR2 YYEEEE. The CDR3 is 15 residues long. The V end lost 4 bases, the J end lost 4 bases, and 17 bases lay between the germline ends. The CDR3 loop is CASSRGGDYGYGYTF. CDR3 sequence (DNA): TGTGCCAGCAGCCGCGGCGGGGATTATGGCTATGGCTACACCTTC.

The gene calls are TRBV27 and TRBJ2-5; a possible D gene is TRBD2 (6 bases). The CDR3 has 16 amino acids. Looked up from germline, CDR1 is MNHEY and CDR2 is SMNVEV (reference sequence). V was trimmed by 2 bases and J by 4 bases, leaving 17 bases between them. CDR3 sequence reads: CASSLRGGRGGETQYF. The CDR3, as DNA: TGTGCCAGCAGTTTACGTGGAGGGAGAGGAGGAGAGACCCAGTACTTC.

The genes are TRBV27 and TRBJ2-1; 9 nucleotides line up with TRBD1. V trimming: 8 bases; J trimming: 2 bases; junction bases outside the gene matches: 4. This CDR3 region has 14 residues. Germline CDR1 and CDR2: MNHEY and SMNVEV (reference sequence). For the CDR3, the DNA is TGTGCCAGCTTCCGGGACAGGGCCTACAATGAGCAGTTCTTC. Residues: CASFRDRAYNEQFF.

The chain is built from TRBV18 and TRBJ1-1; tentative D call: TRBD1 (6 bases). Per the germline V gene, CDR1 is KGHSH and CDR2 is LQKENI. The CDR3 has 14 residues. V was trimmed by 6 bases and J by 8 bases, leaving 19 bases between them. CDR3 amino acids: CASSQAGATVEAFF. The CDR3 DNA reads as TGTGCCAGCTCCCAAGCAGGGGCGACAGTAGAAGCTTTCTTT.

The J gene is TRBJ1-1, the V gene TRBV29-1; D possibly corresponds to TRBD1 (6 bases). The CDR3 consists of 11 residues. Germline lookup yields CDR1 SQVTM and CDR2 ANQGSEA. The DNA for the CDR3 is TGCAGTGGACAGATTCACACTGAAGCTTTCTTT. Amino acid sequence: CSGQIHTEAFF.

The DNA of the CDR3 is TGTGCCAGCAGTTCGGGCGGGACAGGGGGCGAGGAGCAGTACTTC. It translates to CASSSGGTGGEEQYF. This chain uses TRBV13 with TRBJ2-7, with TRBD1 matching over 12 bases. The ends lost 6 bases at V and 7 bases at J; junction bases unmatched: 10. The germline V gene has CDR1 PRHDT and CDR2 FYEKMQ (reference sequence). The CDR3 covers 15 residues.

The chain couples TRBV2 to TRBJ2-3; 9 positions agree with TRBD2. Germline values: CDR1 SNHLY, CDR2 FYNNEI. V dropped 5 bases and J dropped 3; count of bases not matched to a gene: 6. The CDR3 length is 15 residues. This CDR3 reads CASSFLAGKTDTQYF. The CDR3 nucleotides are TGTGCCAGCAGTTTTCTAGCGGGGAAGACAGATACGCAGTATTTT.

This clone was found once. The V call is TRBV5-1, the J call TRBJ1-3; D might be TRBD1 (5 bases). There are 17 residues in the CDR3. CDR1 is SGHRS, CDR2 YFSETQ, per germline. Trimming left V 1 base short and J 2 bases short, with 16 bases between. This CDR3 reads CASSLSSSADTGNTIYF. The CDR3 DNA reads TGCGCCAGCAGCTTGAGTTCCTCGGCGGACACTGGAAACACCATATATTTT. Full variable domain (remainder filled in from reference TRBV5-1 and TRBJ1-3): KAGVTQTPRYLIKTRGQQVTLSCSPISGHRSVSWYQQTPGQGLQFLFEYFSETQRNKGNFPGRFSGRQFSNSRSEMNVSTLELGDSALYLCASSLSSSADTGNTIYFGEGSWLTVV.

This clone was detected only once. The chain recombines TRBV7-8 with TRBJ1-1; 7 nucleotides match TRBD1. This CDR3 region has 14 residues. The V gene's germline CDR1 is SGHVS and CDR2 FQNEAQ. After removal of 3 bases from V and 1 base from J, the junction contained 2 bases not matched to a gene. The CDR3 nucleotides are TGTGCCAGCAGCTTTGGGGACAGGAACACTGAAGCTTTCTTT. This encodes CASSFGDRNTEAFF.

This CDR3 reads CASSTLRTSVYEQYF. CDR3 bases: TGTGCCAGTAGTACCCTCAGGACTAGCGTATACGAGCAGTACTTC. J is TRBJ2-7 and V is TRBV19, with 9 bases identical to TRBD2. Per the germline V gene, CDR1 is LNHDA and CDR2 is SQIVND (reference sequence). This CDR3 has 15 residues. V shed 4 bases and J 4 bases; nucleotides not matched to a gene: 8.

This chain joins TRBV5-1 and TRBJ2-1, with a weak D call TRBD1 (5 bases). Germline CDR1 is SGHRS and CDR2 is YFSETQ. Trimming took off 0 bases at V and 3 bases at J, with 7 bases between the two ends. The CDR3 loop spans 14 amino acids. CDR3 nucleotides: TGCGCCAGCAGCTTGGAAAGGGGCTACAATGAGCAGTTCTTC. This translates into CASSLERGYNEQFF.

J is TRBJ1-1 and V is TRBV9, with 7 bases fitting TRBD1. After removal of 4 bases from V and 5 bases from J, the junction contained 11 bases not matched to a gene. Germline V gene lookup returns CDR1 SGDLS and CDR2 YYNGEE. CDR3 length: 15 residues. CDR3 sequence reads: CASSSRRGPFTEAFF. The CDR3 region has the DNA TGTGCCAGCAGCTCCCGTAGGGGGCCGTTTACTGAAGCTTTCTTT.

The V call is TRBV6-5, the J call TRBJ1-2, with 7 bases identical to TRBD1. The germline V gene encodes CDR1 MNHEY and CDR2 SVGAGI. This CDR3 is built from 14 residues. Germline trimming cut 6 bases from V and 4 bases from J; bases unmatched to any gene: 8. DNA for the CDR3: TGTGCCAGCAGCGGACAGGAGCGTTCCTATGGCTACACCTTC. Protein sequence: CASSGQERSYGYTF.

The V and J genes are TRBV6-5 and TRBJ2-3; TRBD1 is a possible D gene (6 bases). The CDR3 runs 15 residues. Germline assignment: CDR1 MNHEY and CDR2 SVGAGI. V was clipped by 6 bases and J by 6 bases, with 19 bases between them. Written as DNA, the CDR3 is TGTGCCAGCAGCCAACCGGGACAACCTCCGGATACGCAGTATTTT. Protein: CASSQPGQPPDTQYF.